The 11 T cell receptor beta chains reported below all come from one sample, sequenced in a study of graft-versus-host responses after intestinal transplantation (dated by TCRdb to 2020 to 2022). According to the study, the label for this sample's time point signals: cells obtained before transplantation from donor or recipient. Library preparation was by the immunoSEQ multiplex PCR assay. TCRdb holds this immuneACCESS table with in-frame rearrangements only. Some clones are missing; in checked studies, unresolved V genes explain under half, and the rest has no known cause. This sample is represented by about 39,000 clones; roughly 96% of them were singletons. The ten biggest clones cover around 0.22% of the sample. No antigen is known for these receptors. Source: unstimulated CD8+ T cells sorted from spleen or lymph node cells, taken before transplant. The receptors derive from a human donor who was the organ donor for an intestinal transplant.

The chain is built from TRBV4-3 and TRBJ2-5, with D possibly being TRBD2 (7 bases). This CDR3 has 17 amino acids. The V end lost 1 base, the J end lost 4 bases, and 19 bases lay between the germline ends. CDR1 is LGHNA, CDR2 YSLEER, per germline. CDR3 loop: CASSQGLRGATGETQYF. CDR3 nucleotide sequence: TGCGCCAGCAGCCAAGGCCTCCGGGGGGCCACGGGAGAGACCCAGTACTTC.

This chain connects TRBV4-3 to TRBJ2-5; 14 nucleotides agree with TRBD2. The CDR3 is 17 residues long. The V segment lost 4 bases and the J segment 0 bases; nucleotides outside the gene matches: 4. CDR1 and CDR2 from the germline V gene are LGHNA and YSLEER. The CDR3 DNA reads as TGCGCCAGCAGCCGAGGACTAGCGGGGGGCCACCAAGAGACCCAGTACTTC. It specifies CASSRGLAGGHQETQYF.

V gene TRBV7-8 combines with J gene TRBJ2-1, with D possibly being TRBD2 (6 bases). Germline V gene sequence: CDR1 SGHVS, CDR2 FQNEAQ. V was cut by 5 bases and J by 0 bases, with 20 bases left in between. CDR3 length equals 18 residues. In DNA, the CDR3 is TGTGCCAGCAGCCCGGGTAGGGGTAGCGGCCACTCCTACAATGAGCAGTTCTTC. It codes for CASSPGRGSGHSYNEQFF.

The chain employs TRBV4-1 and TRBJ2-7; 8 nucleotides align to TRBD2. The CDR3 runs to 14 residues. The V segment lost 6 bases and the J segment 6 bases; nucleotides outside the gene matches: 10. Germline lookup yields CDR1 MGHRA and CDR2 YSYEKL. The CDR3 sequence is CASRPTGGLTEQYF. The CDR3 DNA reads TGCGCCAGCAGGCCCACGGGGGGGCTGACCGAGCAGTACTTC.

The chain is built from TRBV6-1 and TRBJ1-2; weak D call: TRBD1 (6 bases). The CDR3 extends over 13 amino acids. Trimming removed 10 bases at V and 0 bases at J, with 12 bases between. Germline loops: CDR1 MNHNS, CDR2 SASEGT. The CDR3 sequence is CATQGTSNYGYTF. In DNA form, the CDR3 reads TGTGCCACCCAGGGGACTTCTAACTATGGCTACACCTTC.

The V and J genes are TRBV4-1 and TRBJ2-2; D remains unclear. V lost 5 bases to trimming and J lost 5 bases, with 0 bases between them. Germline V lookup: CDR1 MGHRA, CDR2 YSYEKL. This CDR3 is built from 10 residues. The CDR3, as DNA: TGCGCCAGCAGCACCGGGGAGCTGTTTTTT. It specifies CASSTGELFF.

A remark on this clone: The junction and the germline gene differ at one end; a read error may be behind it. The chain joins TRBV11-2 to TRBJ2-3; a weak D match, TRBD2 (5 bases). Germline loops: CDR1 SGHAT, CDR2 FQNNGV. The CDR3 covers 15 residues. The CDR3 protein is CASSLAMRDADTQYF. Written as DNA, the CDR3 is TGTGCCAGTAGCTTAGCGATGCGCGACGCAGATACGCAGTATTTT.

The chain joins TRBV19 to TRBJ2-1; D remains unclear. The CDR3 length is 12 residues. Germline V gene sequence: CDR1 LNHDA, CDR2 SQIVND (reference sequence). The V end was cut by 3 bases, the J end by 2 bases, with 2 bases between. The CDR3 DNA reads TGTGCCAGTAGTATCCCCTACAATGAGCAGTTCTTC. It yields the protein CASSIPYNEQFF.

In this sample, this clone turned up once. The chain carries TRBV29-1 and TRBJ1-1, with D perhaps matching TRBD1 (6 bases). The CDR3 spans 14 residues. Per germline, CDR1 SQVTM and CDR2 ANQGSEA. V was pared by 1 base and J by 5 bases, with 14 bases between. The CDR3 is CSVEGEGGRTEAFF. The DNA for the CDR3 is TGCAGCGTTGAAGGAGAAGGGGGTCGGACTGAAGCTTTCTTT.

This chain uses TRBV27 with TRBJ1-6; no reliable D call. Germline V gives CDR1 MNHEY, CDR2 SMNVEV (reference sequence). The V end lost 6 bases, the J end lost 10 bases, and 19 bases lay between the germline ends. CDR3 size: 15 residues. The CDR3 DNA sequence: TGTGCCAGCAGCAACGTCGGTGGGTCGCGGTCACCCCTCCACTTT. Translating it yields CASSNVGGSRSPLHF.

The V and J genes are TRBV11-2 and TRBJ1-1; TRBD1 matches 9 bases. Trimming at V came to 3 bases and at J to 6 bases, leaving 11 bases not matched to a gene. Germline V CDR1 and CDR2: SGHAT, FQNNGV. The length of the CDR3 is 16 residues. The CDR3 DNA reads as TGTGCCAGCAGCTTTGGATCGACAGGGGGGTTCTCTGAAGCTTTCTTT. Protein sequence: CASSFGSTGGFSEAFF.